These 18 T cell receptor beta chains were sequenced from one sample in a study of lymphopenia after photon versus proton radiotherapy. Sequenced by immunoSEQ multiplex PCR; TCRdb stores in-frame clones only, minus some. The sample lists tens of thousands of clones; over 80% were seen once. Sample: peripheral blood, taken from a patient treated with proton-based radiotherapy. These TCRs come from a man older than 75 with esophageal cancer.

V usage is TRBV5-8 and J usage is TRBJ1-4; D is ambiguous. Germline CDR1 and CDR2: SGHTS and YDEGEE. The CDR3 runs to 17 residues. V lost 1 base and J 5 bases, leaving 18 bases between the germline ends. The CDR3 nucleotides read TGTGCCAGCAGCTTGTCCCTTCTCTCGGGCGTCAATGAAAAACTGTTTTTT. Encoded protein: CASSLSLLSGVNEKLFF. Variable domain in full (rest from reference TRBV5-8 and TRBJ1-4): EAGVTQSPTHLIKTRGQQATLRCSPISGHTSVYWYQQALGLGLQFLLWYDEGEERNRGNFPPRFSGRQFPNYSSELNVNALELEDSALYLCASSLSLLSGVNEKLFFGSGTQLSVL.

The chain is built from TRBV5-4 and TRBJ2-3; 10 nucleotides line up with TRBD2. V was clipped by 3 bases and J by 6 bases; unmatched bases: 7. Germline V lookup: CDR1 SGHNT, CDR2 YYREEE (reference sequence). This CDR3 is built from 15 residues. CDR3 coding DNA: TGTGCCAGCAGCTCCGGACTAGCGGCCGAGGATACGCAGTATTTT. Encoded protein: CASSSGLAAEDTQYF.

This chain's CDR3 is CASSVRGSSGANVLTF. CDR3 nucleotides: TGTGCCAGCAGTGTGCGGGGGTCCTCTGGGGCCAACGTCCTGACTTTC. This chain joins TRBV2 and TRBJ2-6; 7 bases are shared with TRBD2. The CDR3 loop spans 16 amino acids. The trim removed 4 bases at V and 0 bases at J, leaving 3 bases unmatched. Germline CDR1 is SNHLY and CDR2 is FYNNEI.

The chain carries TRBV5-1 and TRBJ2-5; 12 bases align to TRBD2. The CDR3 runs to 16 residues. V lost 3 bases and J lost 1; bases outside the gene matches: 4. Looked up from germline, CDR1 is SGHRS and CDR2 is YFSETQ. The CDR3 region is CASSSLAGGSQETQYF. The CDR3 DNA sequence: TGCGCCAGCAGCTCACTAGCGGGAGGTTCCCAAGAGACCCAGTACTTC.

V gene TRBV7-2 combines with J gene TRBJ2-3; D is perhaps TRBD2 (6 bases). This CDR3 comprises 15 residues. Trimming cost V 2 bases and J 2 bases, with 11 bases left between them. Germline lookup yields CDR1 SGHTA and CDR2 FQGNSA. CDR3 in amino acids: CASSLLLAVTDTQYF. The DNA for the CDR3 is TGTGCCAGCAGCTTATTGTTAGCGGTCACAGATACGCAGTATTTT.

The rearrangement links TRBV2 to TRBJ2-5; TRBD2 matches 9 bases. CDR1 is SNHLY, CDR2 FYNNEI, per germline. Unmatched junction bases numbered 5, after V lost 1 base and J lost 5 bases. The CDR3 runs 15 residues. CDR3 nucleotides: TGTGCCAGCAGTGAAGGGGCTAGCGGGACGGAGACCCAGTACTTC. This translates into CASSEGASGTETQYF.

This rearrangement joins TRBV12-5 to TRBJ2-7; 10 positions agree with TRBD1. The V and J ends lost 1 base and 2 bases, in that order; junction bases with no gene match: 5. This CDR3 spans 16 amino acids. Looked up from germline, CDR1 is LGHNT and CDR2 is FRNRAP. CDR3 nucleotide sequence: TGTGCTAGTGGTTTGGCAGGGGACAGGGGCGCCTACGAGCAGTACTTC. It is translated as CASGLAGDRGAYEQYF.

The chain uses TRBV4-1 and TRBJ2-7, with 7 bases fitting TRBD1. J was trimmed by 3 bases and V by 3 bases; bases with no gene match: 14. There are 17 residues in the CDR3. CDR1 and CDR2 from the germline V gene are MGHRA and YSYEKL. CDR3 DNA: TGCGCCAGCAGCCAGTATCAGACAGGGCTGGGCTTCTACGAGCAGTACTTC. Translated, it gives CASSQYQTGLGFYEQYF.

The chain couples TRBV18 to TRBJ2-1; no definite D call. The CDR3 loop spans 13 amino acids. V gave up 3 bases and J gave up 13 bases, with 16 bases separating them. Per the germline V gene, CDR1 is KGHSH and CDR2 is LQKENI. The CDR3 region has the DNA TGTGCCAGCTCACCTCGGGCTGCGGATCACCAGTTCTTC. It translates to CASSPRAADHQFF.

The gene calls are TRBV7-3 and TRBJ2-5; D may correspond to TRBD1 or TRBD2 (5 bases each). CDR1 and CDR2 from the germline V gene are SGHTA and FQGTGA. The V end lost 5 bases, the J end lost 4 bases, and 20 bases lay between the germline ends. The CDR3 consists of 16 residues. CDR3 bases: TGTGCCAGCAGCCCAGACCTAAATGGGGGTCCAGAGACCCAGTACTTC. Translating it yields CASSPDLNGGPETQYF.

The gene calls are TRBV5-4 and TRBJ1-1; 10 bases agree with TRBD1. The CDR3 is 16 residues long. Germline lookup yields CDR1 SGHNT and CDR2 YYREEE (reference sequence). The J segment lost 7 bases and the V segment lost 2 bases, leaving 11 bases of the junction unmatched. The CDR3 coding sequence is TGTGCCAGCAGCTTATTGTCCGGGACAGGGGCGATTGAAGCTTTCTTT. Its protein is CASSLLSGTGAIEAFF.

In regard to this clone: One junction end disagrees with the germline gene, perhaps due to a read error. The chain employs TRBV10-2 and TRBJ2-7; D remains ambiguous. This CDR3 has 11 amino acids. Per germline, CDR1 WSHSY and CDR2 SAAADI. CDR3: CASSESGKVHF. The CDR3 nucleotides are TGCGCCAGCAGTGAGTCGGGTAAAGTTCACTTC.

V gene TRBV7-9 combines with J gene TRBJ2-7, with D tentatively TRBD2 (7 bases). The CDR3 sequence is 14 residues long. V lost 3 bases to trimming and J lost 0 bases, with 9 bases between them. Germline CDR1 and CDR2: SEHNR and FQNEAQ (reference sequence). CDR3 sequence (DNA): TGTGCCAGCAGCTTGGGGGGGGCCTCCTACGAGCAGTACTTC. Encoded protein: CASSLGGASYEQYF.

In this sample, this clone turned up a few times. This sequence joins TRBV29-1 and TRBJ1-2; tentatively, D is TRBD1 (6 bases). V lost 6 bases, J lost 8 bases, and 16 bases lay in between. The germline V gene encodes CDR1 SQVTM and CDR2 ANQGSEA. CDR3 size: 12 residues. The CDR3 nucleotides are TGCAGCGTAAGCCGGGACATTAAAGGCTACACCTTC. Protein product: CSVSRDIKGYTF.

CDR3 protein: CASSPTISSTGELFF. DNA for the CDR3: TGTGCCAGCAGCCCGACAATTTCTTCCACCGGGGAGCTGTTTTTT. The V gene is TRBV7-2, the J gene TRBJ2-2; no definite D call. Germline V gene data show CDR1 as SGHTA and CDR2 as FQGNSA. Trimming removed 5 bases at V and 4 bases at J, with 14 bases between. This CDR3 has 15 residues.

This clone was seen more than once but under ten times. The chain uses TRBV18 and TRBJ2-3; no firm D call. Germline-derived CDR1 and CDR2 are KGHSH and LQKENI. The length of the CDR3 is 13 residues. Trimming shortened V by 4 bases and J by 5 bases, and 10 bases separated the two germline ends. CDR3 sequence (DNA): TGTGCCAGCTCACGCGCAGGTGGAGATACGCAGTATTTT. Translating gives CASSRAGGDTQYF.

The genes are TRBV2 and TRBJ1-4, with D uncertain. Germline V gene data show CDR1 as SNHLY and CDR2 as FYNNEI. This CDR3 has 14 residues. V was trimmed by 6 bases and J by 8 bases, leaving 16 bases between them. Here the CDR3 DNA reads TGTGCCAGCAGCACTGGTACTTTTTACGAAAAACTGTTTTTT. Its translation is CASSTGTFYEKLFF.

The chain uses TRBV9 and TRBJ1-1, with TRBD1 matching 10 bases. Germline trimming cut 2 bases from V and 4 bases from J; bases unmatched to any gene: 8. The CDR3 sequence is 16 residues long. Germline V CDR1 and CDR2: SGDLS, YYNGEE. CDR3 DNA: TGTGCCAGCAGCGTGGAGGACAGGGGGTATGGCACTGAAGCTTTCTTT. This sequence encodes CASSVEDRGYGTEAFF.